The present TCR beta chain was sequenced within a study of cytomegalovirus exposure and HLA in healthy donors. 60 Vbeta and 13 Jbeta primers were used in PCR. Assay used: immunoSEQ multiplex PCR; TCRdb lists only in-frame clones, some missing. Here the sample spans around 33,000 clones, roughly two fifths being singletons. Overall study findings and caveats: Rare sequences made up most TCRs, while some public TCRs were found in many donors. CMV serostatus alone was available as immune exposure information.

The CDR3 has 13 amino acids. Losses at the gene ends were 8 bases for V and 6 bases for J; bases not matched to a gene: 8. Germline CDR1 SGHAT, CDR2 FQNNGV. Regarding this clone: The antigen is not known.

The source of this sequence is a woman between 45 and 60 years old in good health and CMV-seronegative. J is TRBJ1-1 and V is TRBV11-2; TRBD1 agrees at 8 bases. Material: PBMCs. In DNA, the CDR3 is TGTGCCAGCGGCAGGGGGCGCGAGGCTGAAGCTTTCTTT. Amino acid sequence: CASGRGREAEAFF.